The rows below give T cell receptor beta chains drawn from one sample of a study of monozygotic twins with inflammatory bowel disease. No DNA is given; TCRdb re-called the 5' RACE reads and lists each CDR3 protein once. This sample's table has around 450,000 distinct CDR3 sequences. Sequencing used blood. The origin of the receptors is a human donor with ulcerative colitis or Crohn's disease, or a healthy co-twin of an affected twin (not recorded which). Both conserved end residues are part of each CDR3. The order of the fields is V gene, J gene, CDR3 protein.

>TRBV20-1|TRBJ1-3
CSADSRGNTIYF
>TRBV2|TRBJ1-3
CASTKERLLSGNTIYF
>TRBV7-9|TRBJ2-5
CASSTLAGDETQYF
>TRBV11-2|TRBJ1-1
CASSLAGVLNTEAFF
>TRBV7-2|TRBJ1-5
CASSSAGQGNQPQHF
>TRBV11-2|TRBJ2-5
CASSLERTMETQYF
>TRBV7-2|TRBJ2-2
CASSFLRGTGELFF
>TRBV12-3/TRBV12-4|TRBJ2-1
CASSLSLFNEQFF
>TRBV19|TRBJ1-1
CASTDRAKTEAFF
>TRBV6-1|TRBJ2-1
CASSEEFGGDNEQFF
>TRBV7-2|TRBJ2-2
CASSLTLLSGELFF
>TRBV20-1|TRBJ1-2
CSARDPKPGSYGYTF
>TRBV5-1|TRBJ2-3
CASRPGNSDTQYF
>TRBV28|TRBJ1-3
CASSNYRVSSGNTIYF
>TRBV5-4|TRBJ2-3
CASSLAYSGSLDTQYF
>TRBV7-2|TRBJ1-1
CASSLMLNVGPEAFF
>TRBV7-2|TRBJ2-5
CASSLGGDGETQYF
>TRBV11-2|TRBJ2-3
CASSLVPLAGWSSTDTQYF
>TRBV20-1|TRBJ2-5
CSAKPGTGVQETQYF
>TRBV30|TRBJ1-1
CAWSASPQGAFF
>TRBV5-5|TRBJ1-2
CASTTGVAAPYGYTF
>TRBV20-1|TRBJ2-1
CSARDSSGSRNEQFF
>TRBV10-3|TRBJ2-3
CAIRGSSTDTQYF